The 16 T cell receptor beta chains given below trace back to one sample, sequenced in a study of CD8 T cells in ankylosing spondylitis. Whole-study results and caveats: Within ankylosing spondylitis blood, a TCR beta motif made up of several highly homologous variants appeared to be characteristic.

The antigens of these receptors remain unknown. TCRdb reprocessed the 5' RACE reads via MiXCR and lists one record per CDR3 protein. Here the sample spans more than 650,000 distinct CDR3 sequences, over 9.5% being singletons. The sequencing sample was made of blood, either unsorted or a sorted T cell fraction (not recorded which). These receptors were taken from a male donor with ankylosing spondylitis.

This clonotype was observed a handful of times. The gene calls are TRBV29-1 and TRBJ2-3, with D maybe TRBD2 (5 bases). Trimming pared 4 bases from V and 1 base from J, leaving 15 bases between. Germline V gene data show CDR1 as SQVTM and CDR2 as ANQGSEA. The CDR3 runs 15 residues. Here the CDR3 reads CSVATLAGRTDTQYF. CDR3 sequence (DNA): TGCAGCGTTGCGACCTTGGCGGGCCGCACAGATACGCAGTATTTT.

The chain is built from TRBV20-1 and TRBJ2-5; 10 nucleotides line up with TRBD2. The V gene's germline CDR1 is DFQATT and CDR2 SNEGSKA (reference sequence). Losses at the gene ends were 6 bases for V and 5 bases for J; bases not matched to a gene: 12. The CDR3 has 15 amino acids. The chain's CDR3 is CSADTTSGSSETQYF. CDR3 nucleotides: TGCAGTGCCGACACGACTAGCGGGTCGAGTGAGACCCAGTACTTC.

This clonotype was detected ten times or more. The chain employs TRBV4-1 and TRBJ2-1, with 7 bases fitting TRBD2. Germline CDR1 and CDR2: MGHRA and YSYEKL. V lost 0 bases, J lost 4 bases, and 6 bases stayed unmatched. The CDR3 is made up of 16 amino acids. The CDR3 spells CASSQEGLAEYNEQFF. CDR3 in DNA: TGCGCCAGCAGCCAAGAGGGTCTAGCGGAGTACAATGAGCAGTTCTTC.

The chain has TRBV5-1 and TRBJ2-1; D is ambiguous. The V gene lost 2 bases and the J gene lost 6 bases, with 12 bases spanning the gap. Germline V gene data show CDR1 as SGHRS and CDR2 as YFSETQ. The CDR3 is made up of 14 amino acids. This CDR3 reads CASSFFGAINEQFF. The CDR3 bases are TGCGCCAGCAGCTTCTTCGGCGCGATCAATGAGCAGTTCTTC. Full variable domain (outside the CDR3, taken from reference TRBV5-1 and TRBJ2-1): KAGVTQTPRYLIKTRGQQVTLSCSPISGHRSVSWYQQTPGQGLQFLFEYFSETQRNKGNFPGRFSGRQFSNSRSEMNVSTLELGDSALYLCASSFFGAINEQFFGPGTRLTVL.

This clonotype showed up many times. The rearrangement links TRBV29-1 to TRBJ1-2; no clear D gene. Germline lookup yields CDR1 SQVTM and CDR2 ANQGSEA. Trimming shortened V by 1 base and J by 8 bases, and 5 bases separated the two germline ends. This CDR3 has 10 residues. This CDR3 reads CSVEVYGYTF. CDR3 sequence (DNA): TGCAGCGTTGAAGTATACGGCTACACCTTC.

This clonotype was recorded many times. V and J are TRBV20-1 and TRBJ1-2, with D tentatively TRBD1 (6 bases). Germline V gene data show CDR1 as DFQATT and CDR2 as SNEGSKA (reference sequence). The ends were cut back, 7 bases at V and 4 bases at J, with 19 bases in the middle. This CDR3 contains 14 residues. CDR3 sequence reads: CSGEDRNLRYGYTF. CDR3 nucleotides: TGCAGTGGGGAGGACAGAAACCTCCGCTATGGCTACACCTTC.

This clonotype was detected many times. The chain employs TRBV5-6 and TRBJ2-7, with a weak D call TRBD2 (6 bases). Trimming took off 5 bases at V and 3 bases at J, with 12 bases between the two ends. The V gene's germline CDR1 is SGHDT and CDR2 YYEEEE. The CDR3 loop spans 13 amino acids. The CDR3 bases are TGTGCCAGCAGGTCGGGAGCGGTCTACGAGCAGTACTTC. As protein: CASRSGAVYEQYF.

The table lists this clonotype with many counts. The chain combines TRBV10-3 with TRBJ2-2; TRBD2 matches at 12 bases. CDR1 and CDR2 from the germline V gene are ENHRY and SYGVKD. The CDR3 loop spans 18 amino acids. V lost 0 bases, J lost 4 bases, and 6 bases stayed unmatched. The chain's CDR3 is CAISESLTSGSITGELFF. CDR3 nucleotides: TGTGCCATCAGTGAGTCCCTGACTAGCGGGAGTATCACCGGGGAGCTGTTTTTT.

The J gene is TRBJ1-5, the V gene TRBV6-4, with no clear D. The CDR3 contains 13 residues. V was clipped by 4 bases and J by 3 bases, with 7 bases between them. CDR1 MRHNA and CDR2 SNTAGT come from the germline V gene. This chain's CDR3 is CASSAYFNQPQHF. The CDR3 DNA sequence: TGTGCCAGCAGTGCCTATTTCAATCAGCCCCAGCATTTT.

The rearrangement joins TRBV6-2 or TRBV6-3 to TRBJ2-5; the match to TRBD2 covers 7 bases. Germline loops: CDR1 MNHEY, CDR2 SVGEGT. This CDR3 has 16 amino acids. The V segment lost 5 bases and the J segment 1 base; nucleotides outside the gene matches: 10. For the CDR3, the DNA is TGTGCCAGCAGTCATGGGACTACCCGTTTCCAAGAGACCCAGTACTTC. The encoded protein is CASSHGTTRFQETQYF.

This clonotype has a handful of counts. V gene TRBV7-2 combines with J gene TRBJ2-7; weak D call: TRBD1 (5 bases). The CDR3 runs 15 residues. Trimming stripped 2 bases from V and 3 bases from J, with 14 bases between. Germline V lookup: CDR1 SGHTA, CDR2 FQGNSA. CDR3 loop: CASSLMGQIFYEQYF. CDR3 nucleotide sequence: TGTGCCAGCAGCTTAATGGGGCAGATCTTCTACGAGCAGTACTTC.

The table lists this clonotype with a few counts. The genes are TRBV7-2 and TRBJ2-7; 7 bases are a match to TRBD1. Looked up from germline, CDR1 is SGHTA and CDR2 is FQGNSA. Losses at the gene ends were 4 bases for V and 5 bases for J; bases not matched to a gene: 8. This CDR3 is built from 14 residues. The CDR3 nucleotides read TGTGCCAGCAGCTCCGGACAGGTTATCAACGAGCAGTACTTC. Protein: CASSSGQVINEQYF.

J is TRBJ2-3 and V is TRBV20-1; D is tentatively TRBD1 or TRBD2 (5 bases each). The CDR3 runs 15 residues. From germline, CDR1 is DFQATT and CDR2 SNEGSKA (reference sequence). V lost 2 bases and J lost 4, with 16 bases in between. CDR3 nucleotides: TGCAGTGCTAGAAGGGGCCGCTGGGGGTCAGATACGCAGTATTTT. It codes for CSARRGRWGSDTQYF.

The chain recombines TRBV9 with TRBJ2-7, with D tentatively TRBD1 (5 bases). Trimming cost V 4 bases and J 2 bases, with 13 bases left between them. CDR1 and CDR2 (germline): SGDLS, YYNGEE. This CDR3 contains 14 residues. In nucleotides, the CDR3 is TGTGCCAGCAGCTCCTCCCCAGGGCCCTACGAGCAGTACTTC. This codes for CASSSSPGPYEQYF.

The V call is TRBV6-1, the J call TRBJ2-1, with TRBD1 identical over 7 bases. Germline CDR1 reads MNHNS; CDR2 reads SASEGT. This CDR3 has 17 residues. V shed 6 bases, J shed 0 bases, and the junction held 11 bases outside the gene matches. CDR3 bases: TGTGCCAGCAGGAGTCTCCTGGCAGGGGGCTCCTACAATGAGCAGTTCTTC. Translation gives CASRSLLAGGSYNEQFF.

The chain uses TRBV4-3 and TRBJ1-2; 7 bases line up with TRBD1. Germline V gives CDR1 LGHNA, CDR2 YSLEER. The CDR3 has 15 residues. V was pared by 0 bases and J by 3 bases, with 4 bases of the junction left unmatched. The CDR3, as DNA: TGCGCCAGCAGCCAAGACTACAGGGGATACTATGGCTACACCTTC. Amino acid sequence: CASSQDYRGYYGYTF.